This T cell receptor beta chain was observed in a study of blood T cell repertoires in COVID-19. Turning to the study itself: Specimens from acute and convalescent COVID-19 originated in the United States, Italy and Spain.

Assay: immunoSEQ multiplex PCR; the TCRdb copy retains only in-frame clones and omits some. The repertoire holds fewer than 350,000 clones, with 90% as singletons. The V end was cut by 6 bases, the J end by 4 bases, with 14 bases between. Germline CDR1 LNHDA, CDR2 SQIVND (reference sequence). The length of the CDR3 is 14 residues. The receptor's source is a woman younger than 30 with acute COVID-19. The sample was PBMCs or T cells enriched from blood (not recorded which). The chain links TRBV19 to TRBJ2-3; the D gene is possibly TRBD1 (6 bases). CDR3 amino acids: CASSSRGWPDTQYF. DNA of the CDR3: TGTGCCAGTAGCTCTAGGGGGTGGCCAGATACGCAGTATTTT.